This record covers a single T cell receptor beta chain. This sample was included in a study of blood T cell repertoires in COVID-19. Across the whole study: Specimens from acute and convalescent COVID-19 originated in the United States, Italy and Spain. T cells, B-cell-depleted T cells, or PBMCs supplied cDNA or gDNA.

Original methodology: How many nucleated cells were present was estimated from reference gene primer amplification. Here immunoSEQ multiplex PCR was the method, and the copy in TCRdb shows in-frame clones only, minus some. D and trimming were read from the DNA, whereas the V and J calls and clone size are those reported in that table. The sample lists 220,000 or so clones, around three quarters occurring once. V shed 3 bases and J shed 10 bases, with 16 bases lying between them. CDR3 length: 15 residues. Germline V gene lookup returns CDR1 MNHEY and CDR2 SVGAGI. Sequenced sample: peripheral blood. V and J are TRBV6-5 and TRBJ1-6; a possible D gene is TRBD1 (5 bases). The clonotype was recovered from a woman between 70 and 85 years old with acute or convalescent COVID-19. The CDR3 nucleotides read TGTGCCAGCAGTTATTTGCGGGGGATCATATCACCCCTCCACTTT. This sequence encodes CASSYLRGIISPLHF.